This TCR beta chain came from a study of cytomegalovirus exposure and HLA in healthy donors. Study outcomes and limitations: TRBV6-2, TRBV6-3 and some other V segments were excluded as indistinguishable. What TCR beta sequences reportedly achieved was accurate prediction of HLA-A and HLA-B alleles in most subjects. According to the study, 160 or so TCR beta chains were cytomegalovirus-associated.

Use of 60 Vbeta and 13 Jbeta primers characterized the PCR. Sequencing used immunoSEQ multiplex PCR; TCRdb keeps in-frame clones, though not all of them. Of approximately 160,000 clones in the sample, around 68% are singletons; the top ten hold roughly 1.4%. Though probably carrying unrecorded immune exposures, donors were nominally healthy at sampling. Germline lookup yields CDR1 LNHNV and CDR2 YYDKDF (reference sequence). The CDR3 runs to 13 residues. The V gene end was trimmed by 3 bases and the J gene end by 15 bases; junction bases not matched to a gene: 10. Details on this clone: Its antigen remains unknown.

V is TRBV15 and J is TRBJ2-1, with 8 nucleotides matching TRBD1. The sequenced material came from PBMCs. The TCR sequence derives from a man aged 50 to 59 in good health and CMV-seronegative. The CDR3 here is CATSSSQGAPLFF. The CDR3 nucleotides read TGTGCCACCAGCAGTTCTCAGGGGGCTCCCCTGTTCTTC.